This T cell receptor (beta chain) was recorded in a study of cytomegalovirus exposure and HLA in healthy donors. Study-level background: Within the Caucasian-associated ancestry cluster were roughly 82% of the approximately 400 genotyped donors.

Regarding this clone: Its cognate antigen is unknown.

The primer mix had 60 Vbeta and 13 Jbeta primers. This table comes from immunoSEQ multiplex PCR, and its TCRdb copy is limited to in-frame clones, with some not included. Of about 89,000 clones in the sample, 85% were seen once. Healthy bone marrow donors formed the donor group. Although they were nominally healthy when sampled, donors likely had unrecorded immune exposures. V lost 7 bases and J lost 2; bases outside the gene matches: 6. Germline CDR1 is SQVTM and CDR2 is ANQGSEA. The length of the CDR3 is 13 residues. Study-wide results and limits: In the analysis, some V segments, TRBV6-2 and TRBV6-3 included, were excluded as indistinguishable.

Material for sequencing was PBMCs. The chain recombines TRBV29-1 with TRBJ1-1; TRBD1 agrees at 8 bases. The origin of this receptor is a man aged 35 to 55 in good health and CMV-seropositive. The CDR3 region is CSGRQGLNTEAFF. The CDR3 DNA is TGCAGCGGCCGACAGGGGCTTAACACTGAAGCTTTCTTT.